This T cell receptor (beta chain) was documented in a study of OX40 agonist ivuxolimab in advanced cancers. The overall study: Patients were dosed intravenously with ivuxolimab at 0.01 to 10 mg/kg every 2 weeks. Eligibility rules accepted prior anti-PD-1, anti-PD-L1 or anti-CTLA-4 therapy, and around 38% had some.

A remark on this clone: What it binds is unknown.

Overall study findings and caveats: Clonal expansion in partial responders at 0.1-3.0 mg/kg ranked among the lowest.

Using immunoSEQ multiplex PCR, the repertoire was profiled, and TCRdb retains in-frame clones only, with some absent. The sample holds roughly 57,000 clones, around 87% seen once. This TCR was sampled from an adult with an advanced solid tumor such as melanoma, head and neck, liver or kidney cancer. Sequences were derived from CD4+ or CD8+ T cells sorted from blood, sampled in a trial of the OX40 agonist ivuxolimab.

In DNA form, the CDR3 reads TGTGCCAGCATGGGGGAAGGGGGCAGGGCCAAAAACATTCAGTACTTC. Its protein product is CASMGEGGRAKNIQYF. The V and J genes are TRBV5-6 and TRBJ2-4; TRBD1 agrees at 7 bases. Per germline, CDR1 SGHDT and CDR2 YYEEEE. Trimming took 6 bases from V and 1 from J; bases not matched to a gene: 10. The CDR3 is made up of 16 amino acids.